This TCR beta chain was identified in a study of blood T cell repertoires in COVID-19. Study summary: From the United States, Italy and Spain came samples of acute and convalescent COVID-19. T cells, B-cell-depleted T cells, or PBMCs supplied cDNA or gDNA.

As originally analysed: The assay estimated nucleated cells by amplifying reference gene primers. TCRdb's table, derived via immunoSEQ multiplex PCR, lists solely in-frame clones and lacks some. Clonal size and the V and J genes are those of that table, whereas D and trimming came from the DNA. The repertoire holds 90,000 to 150,000 clones, with approximately 83% as singletons. The V gene lost 0 bases and the J gene lost 0 bases, with 7 bases spanning the gap. This CDR3 is built from 15 residues. Germline V CDR1 and CDR2: SGHTA, FQGTGA. The sequencing sample was made of peripheral blood. This receptor was taken from a man older than 75 with acute or convalescent COVID-19. The chain links TRBV7-3 to TRBJ2-3; TRBD2 is a possible D gene (6 bases). The CDR3 region has the DNA TGTGCCAGCAGCTTAACCGCGGGGAGCACAGATACGCAGTATTTT. Amino acid sequence: CASSLTAGSTDTQYF.